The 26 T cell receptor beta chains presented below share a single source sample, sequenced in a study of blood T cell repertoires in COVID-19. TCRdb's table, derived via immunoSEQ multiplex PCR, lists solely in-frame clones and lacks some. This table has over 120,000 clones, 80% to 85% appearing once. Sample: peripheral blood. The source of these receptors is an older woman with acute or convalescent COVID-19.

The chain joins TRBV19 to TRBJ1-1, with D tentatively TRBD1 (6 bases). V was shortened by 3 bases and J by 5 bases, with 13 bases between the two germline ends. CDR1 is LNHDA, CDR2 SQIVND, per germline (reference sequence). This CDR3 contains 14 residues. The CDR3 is CASSIVQGRTEAFF. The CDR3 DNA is TGTGCCAGTAGTATTGTGCAGGGGCGAACTGAAGCTTTCTTT.

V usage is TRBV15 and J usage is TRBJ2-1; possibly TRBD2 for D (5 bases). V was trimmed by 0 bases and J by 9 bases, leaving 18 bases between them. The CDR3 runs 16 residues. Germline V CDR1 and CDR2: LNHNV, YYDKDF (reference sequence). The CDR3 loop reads CATSRDRPRTGGEQFF. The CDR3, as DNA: TGTGCCACCAGCAGAGATCGTCCGCGGACCGGAGGTGAGCAGTTCTTC.

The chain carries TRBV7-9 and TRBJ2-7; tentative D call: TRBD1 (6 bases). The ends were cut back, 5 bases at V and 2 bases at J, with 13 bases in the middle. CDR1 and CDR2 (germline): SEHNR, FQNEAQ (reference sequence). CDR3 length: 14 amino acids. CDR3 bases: TGTGCCAGCAGCCCTATACAGGGTGCCTACGAGCAGTACTTC. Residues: CASSPIQGAYEQYF. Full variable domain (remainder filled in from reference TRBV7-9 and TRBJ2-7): DTGVSQNPRHKITKRGQNVTFRCDPISEHNRLYWYRQTLGQGPEFLTYFQNEAQLEKSRLLSDRFSAERPKGSFSTLEIQRTEQGDSAMYLCASSPIQGAYEQYFGPGTRLTVT.

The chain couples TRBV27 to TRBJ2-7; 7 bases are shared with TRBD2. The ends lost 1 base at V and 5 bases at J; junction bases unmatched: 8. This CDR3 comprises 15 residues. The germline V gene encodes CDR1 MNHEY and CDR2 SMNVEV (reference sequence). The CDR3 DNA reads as TGTGCCAGCAGTTTATTGGCTAGCGGCCGGAACGAGCAGTACTTC. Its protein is CASSLLASGRNEQYF.

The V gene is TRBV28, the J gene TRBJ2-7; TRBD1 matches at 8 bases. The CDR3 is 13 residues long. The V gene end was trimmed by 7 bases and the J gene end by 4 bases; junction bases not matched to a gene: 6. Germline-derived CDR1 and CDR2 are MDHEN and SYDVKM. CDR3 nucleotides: TGTGCCAGCATCATGGACAGGGTATACGAGCAGTACTTC. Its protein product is CASIMDRVYEQYF.

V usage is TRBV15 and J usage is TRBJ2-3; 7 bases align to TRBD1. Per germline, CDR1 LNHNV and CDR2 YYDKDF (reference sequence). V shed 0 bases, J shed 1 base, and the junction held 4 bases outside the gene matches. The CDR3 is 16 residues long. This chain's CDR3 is CATSRDPGTGTDTQYF. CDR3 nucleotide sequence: TGTGCCACCAGCAGAGACCCCGGGACAGGCACAGATACGCAGTATTTT.

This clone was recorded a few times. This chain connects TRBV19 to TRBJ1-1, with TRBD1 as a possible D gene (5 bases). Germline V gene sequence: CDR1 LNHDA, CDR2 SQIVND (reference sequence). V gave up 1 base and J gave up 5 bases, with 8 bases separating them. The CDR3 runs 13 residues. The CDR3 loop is CASSIGAGTEAFF. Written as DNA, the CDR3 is TGTGCCAGTAGTATAGGAGCAGGGACTGAAGCTTTCTTT.

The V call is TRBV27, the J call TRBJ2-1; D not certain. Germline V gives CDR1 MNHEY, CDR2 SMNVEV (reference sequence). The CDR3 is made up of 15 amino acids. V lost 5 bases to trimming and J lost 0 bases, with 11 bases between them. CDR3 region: CASSNFPSSYNEQFF. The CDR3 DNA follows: TGTGCCAGCAGTAACTTCCCGAGCTCCTACAATGAGCAGTTCTTC.

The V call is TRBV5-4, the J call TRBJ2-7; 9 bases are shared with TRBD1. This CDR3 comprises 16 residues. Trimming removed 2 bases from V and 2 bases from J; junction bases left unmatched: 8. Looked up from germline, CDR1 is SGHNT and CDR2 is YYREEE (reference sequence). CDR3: CASSLLTGGATYEQYF. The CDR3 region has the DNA TGTGCCAGCAGCTTACTAACAGGGGGCGCAACCTACGAGCAGTACTTC.

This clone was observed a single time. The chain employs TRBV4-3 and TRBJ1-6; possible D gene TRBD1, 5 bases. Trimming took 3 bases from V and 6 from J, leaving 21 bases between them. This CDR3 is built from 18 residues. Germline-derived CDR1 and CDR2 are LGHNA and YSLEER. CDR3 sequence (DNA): TGCGCCAGCAGCCAGGCTACAGGCGGGGGGTTTGGTAATTCACCCCTCCACTTT. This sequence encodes CASSQATGGGFGNSPLHF.

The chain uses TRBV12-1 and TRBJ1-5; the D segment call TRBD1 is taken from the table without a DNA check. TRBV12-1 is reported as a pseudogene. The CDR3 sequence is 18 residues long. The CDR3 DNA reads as TGTGCCAGCAGCAGGACAGGGGGGACCGGGTATAGCAATCAGCCCCAGCATTTT. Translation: CASSRTGGTGYSNQPQHF.

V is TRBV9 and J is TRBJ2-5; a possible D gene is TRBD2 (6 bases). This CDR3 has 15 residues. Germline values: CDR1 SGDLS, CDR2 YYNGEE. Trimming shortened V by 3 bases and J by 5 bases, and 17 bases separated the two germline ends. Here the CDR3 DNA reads TGTGCCAGCAGCGCCATGAGCGGGCCTCGGGAGACCCAGTACTTC. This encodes CASSAMSGPRETQYF.

In nucleotides, the CDR3 is TGCAGCGGGGCACTGGACTACGAGCAGTACTTC. Encoded protein: CSGALDYEQYF. V gene TRBV29-1 combines with J gene TRBJ2-7, with no clear D. CDR3 length equals 11 residues. The V end was cut by 7 bases, the J end by 3 bases, with 10 bases between. The V gene's germline CDR1 is SQVTM and CDR2 ANQGSEA.

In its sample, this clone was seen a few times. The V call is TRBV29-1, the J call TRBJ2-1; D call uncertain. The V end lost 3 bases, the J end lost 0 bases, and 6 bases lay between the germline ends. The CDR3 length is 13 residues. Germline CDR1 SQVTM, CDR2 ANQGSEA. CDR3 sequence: CSVDRSSYNEQFF. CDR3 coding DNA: TGCAGCGTTGACCGGAGCTCCTACAATGAGCAGTTCTTC.

Written as DNA, the CDR3 is TGTGCCAGCAGTCCCCAGGGGCCTGGTGAGACCCAGTACTTC. This gives the protein CASSPQGPGETQYF. The chain uses TRBV27 and TRBJ2-5, with D tentatively TRBD1 (6 bases). Germline assignment: CDR1 MNHEY and CDR2 SMNVEV (reference sequence). The germline V and J ends were trimmed by 5 bases and 5 bases, with 15 bases remaining between them. The CDR3 loop spans 14 amino acids.

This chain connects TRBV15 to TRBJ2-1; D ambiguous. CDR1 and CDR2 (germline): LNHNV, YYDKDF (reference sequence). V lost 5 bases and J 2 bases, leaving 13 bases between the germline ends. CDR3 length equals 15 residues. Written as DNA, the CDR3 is TGTGCCACCAGCTCAACAGTACCTACCTACAATGAGCAGTTCTTC. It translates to CATSSTVPTYNEQFF.

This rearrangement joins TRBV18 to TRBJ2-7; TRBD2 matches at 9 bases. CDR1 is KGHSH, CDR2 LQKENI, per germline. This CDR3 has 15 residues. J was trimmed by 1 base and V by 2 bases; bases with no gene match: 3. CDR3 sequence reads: CASSPTSGGSYEQYF. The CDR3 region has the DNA TGTGCCAGCTCACCAACAAGCGGGGGGTCCTACGAGCAGTACTTC.

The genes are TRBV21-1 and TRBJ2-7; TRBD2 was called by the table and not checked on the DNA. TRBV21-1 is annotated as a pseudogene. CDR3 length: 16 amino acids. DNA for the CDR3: TGTGCCAGCAGCAAATCCCCATCCCCCACGCACGCGGAGCAGTACTTC. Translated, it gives CASSKSPSPTHAEQYF.

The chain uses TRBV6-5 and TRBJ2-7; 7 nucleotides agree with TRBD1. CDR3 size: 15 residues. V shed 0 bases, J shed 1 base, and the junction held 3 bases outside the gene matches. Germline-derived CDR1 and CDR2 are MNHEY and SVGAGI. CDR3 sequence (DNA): TGTGCCAGCAGTTACTCGAACAGGGGATCCTACGAGCAGTACTTC. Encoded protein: CASSYSNRGSYEQYF.

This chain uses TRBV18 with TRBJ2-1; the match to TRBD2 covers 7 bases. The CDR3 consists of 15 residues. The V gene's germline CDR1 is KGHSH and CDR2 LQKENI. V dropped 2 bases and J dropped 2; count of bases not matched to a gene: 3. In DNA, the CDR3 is TGTGCCAGCTCACCAGAAGCGGGAACCTACAATGAGCAGTTCTTC. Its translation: CASSPEAGTYNEQFF.

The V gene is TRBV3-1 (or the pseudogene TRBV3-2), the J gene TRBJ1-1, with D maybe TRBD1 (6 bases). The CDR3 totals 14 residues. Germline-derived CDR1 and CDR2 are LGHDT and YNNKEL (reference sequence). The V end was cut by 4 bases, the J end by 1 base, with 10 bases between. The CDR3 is CASSPDRKNTEAFF. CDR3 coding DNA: TGTGCCAGCAGCCCAGACAGGAAGAACACTGAAGCTTTCTTT.

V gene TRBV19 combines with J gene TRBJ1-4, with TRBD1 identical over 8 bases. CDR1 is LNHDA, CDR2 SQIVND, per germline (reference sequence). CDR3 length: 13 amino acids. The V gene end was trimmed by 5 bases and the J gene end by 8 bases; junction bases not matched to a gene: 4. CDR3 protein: CASSSRDREKLFF. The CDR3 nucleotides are TGTGCCAGTAGTTCACGGGACAGGGAAAAACTGTTTTTT.

CDR3 sequence: CASSTRQSVSGREAFF. The CDR3 coding sequence is TGTGCCAGCAGCACCAGACAGTCTGTCTCAGGCCGTGAAGCTTTCTTT. The chain combines TRBV27 with TRBJ1-1; D is possibly TRBD1 (5 bases). The CDR3 sequence is 16 residues long. The germline V gene has CDR1 MNHEY and CDR2 SMNVEV (reference sequence). Trimming shortened V by 6 bases and J by 7 bases, and 24 bases separated the two germline ends.

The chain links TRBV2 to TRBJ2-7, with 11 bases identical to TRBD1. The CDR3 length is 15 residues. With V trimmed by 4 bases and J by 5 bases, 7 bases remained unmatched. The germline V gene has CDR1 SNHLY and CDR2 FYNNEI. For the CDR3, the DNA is TGTGCCAGCAGTGCGGACAGGGGGCTCGCGCACGAGCAGTACTTC. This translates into CASSADRGLAHEQYF.

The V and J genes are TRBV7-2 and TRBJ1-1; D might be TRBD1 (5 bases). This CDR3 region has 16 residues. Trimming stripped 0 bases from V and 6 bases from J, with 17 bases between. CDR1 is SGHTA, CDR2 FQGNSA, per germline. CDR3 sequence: CASSLAEVDAGAEAFF. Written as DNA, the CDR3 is TGTGCCAGCAGCTTAGCGGAAGTCGACGCGGGGGCTGAAGCTTTCTTT.

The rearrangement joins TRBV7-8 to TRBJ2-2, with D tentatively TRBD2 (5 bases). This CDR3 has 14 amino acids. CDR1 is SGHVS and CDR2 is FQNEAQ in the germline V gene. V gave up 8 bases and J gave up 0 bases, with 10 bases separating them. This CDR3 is CASRGGANTGELFF. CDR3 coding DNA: TGTGCCAGCCGCGGAGGCGCGAACACCGGGGAGCTGTTTTTT.